A selection of T cell receptor beta chains follows, all from one sample in a study of blood T cells in healthy people across ages. TCRdb recomputed calls from the 5' RACE reads with MiXCR, one row per CDR3 protein. The data contain roughly 1.4 million distinct CDR3 sequences, approximately 59% of them singletons. The sequenced sample was blood. Receptor source: a man aged 18 to 29 in good health. The CDR3 runs from the conserved cysteine through the conserved F or W. The D gene is left open where the match is weak. Rows give clone size only sometimes, using once, few, many, or a class for an expanded clone.

>TRBV6-6|TRBJ1-1|.|once
TGTGCCGGCAACCCGGGGCTCTCGTCTGAGGACACTGAAGCTTTCTTT
CAGNPGLSSEDTEAFF
>TRBV5-6|TRBJ2-7|.|.
TGTGCCAGCAGCTATAAGGGGTTCGGCTACGAGCAGTACTTC
CASSYKGFGYEQYF
>TRBV19|TRBJ1-5|TRBD1|.
TGTGCCAGTAGAACAGGGGGCTATAGCAATCAGCCCCAGCATTTT
CASRTGGYSNQPQHF
>TRBV18|TRBJ2-5|.|few
TGTGCCAGCTCAATAGTGCGGGACTACCAAGAGACCCAGTACTTC
CASSIVRDYQETQYF
>TRBV7-8|TRBJ1-4|TRBD1|.
TGTGCCAGCAGCATCACCCGACAGGGCGGAAAACTGTTTTTT
CASSITRQGGKLFF
>TRBV24-1|TRBJ1-5|.|.
TGTGCCACCAGTGATCCAGACAGTGACAATCAGCCCCAGCATTTT
CATSDPDSDNQPQHF
>TRBV3-1|TRBJ2-5|.|.
TGTGCCAGCAGCCAAGTCCAGCCCCAAGAGACCCAGTACTTC
CASSQVQPQETQYF
>TRBV29-1|TRBJ2-3|TRBD2|.
TGCAGCGTTGCCCCTAGCGGGACAGTGTTAAATACGCAGTATTTT
CSVAPSGTVLNTQYF
>TRBV20-1|TRBJ1-5|.|.
TGCAGTGCTGGGTCATGGGATCAGCCCCAGCATTTT
CSAGSWDQPQHF
>TRBV14|TRBJ2-7|.|.
TGTGCCAGCAGCCAATCACAGTGGGGGGCCTACGAGCAGTACTTC
CASSQSQWGAYEQYF
>TRBV11-2|TRBJ1-2|.|.
TGTGCCAGCAGCTTACGGGGGGGGATCGTTGGCTACACCTTC
CASSLRGGIVGYTF
>TRBV6-1|TRBJ2-4|.|.
TGTGCCAGCAGGAGCGGACGGGAGATTTCCAACTTTCAGTACTTC
CASRSGREISNFQYF
>TRBV2|TRBJ1-6|.|.
TGTGCCAGCAGCCCGTCGGTCGGCTCCTATAATTCACCCCTCCACTTT
CASSPSVGSYNSPLHF
>TRBV7-9|TRBJ2-3|.|.
TGTGCCAGCGGCGGGGGCGGATTGGATACGCAGTATTTT
CASGGGGLDTQYF
>TRBV9|TRBJ2-1|.|.
TGTGCCAGCAGCGCTATTCGGGACCGTATATACAATGAGCAGTTCTTC
CASSAIRDRIYNEQFF
>TRBV9|TRBJ2-2|.|.
TGTGCCAGCAGCTGGTCGACCGGGGAGCTGTTTTTT
CASSWSTGELFF
>TRBV4-3|TRBJ2-1|.|.
TGCGCCAGCAGCCAAGAGGGGGCTGGAGGGGTTGTCAATGAGCAGTTCTTC
CASSQEGAGGVVNEQFF
>TRBV18|TRBJ2-6|.|.
TGTGCCAGCTCACCAGTCGGGACTGCCACTGGGGCCAACGTCCTGACTTTC
CASSPVGTATGANVLTF
>TRBV7-2|TRBJ1-5|.|.
TGTGCCAGCAGCTTTGGGGGGCGCGGACAGCCCCAGCATTTT
CASSFGGRGQPQHF
>TRBV10-3|TRBJ2-7|.|.
TGTGCCATCAGTGATCCCCCTACGGGACAACTCTACGAGCAGTACTTC
CAISDPPTGQLYEQYF
>TRBV2|TRBJ2-5|.|.
TGTGCCAGCAATAAGAACAGGCAAGAGACCCAGTACTTC
CASNKNRQETQYF
>TRBV20-1|TRBJ2-1|TRBD2|few
TGCAGTGCTACCCCCACTAGCGCGCTTAGCTCCTACAATGAGCAGTTCTTC
CSATPTSALSSYNEQFF
>TRBV25-1|TRBJ1-5|.|.
TGTGCCAGCAGTGAAGGAGCGGGCAATCAGCCCCAGCATTTT
CASSEGAGNQPQHF
>TRBV5-1|TRBJ2-1|.|.
TGCGCCAGCAGCTTGGGATTGGGGACTCCAACCTACAATGAGCAGTTCTTC
CASSLGLGTPTYNEQFF
>TRBV20-1|TRBJ2-7|.|.
TGCAGTGCTCCTCGGGGAACGGGGGTCTACGAGCAGTACTTC
CSAPRGTGVYEQYF
>TRBV2|TRBJ2-5|TRBD2|few
TGTGCCAGCAGCGAGGGGACTAGCGGTCAAGAGACCCAGTACTTC
CASSEGTSGQETQYF
>TRBV20-1|TRBJ2-1|.|.
TGCAGTGCTAGGGGTTTGGACAACCACAATGAGCAGTTCTTC
CSARGLDNHNEQFF
>TRBV30|TRBJ1-4|.|.
TGTGCCTGGAGTCACGACCTGTTTTTT
CAWSHDLFF
>TRBV29-1|TRBJ2-7|.|.
TGCAGCGTGGCATATAATGGCCGGGACAACCCCTACGAGCAGTACTTC
CSVAYNGRDNPYEQYF
>TRBV20-1|TRBJ2-6|TRBD1|once
TGCAGTGCTAGAACAGGGGAAACTGGGGCCAACGTCCTGACTTTC
CSARTGETGANVLTF
>TRBV6-2/TRBV6-3|TRBJ1-5|.|.
TGTGCCAGCAGTTACTTCGGGGGGGAGCCCCAGCATTTT
CASSYFGGEPQHF
>TRBV6-6|TRBJ2-7|.|once
TGTGCCAGCAGTTACGAGACAACCGCCTACGAGCAGTACTTC
CASSYETTAYEQYF
>TRBV6-4|TRBJ2-2|.|.
TGTGCCAGCAGTGACCTAACAGACACCGGGGAGCTGTTTTTT
CASSDLTDTGELFF
>TRBV20-1|TRBJ2-7|.|.
TGCAGTGCTAGAGATCTGGGGGTCGTCGACGAGCAGTACTTC
CSARDLGVVDEQYF
>TRBV27|TRBJ1-2|.|few
TGTGCCAGCAGCCGCATACCGGGACGTGAGAACTATGGCTACACCTTC
CASSRIPGRENYGYTF
>TRBV4-1|TRBJ1-5|TRBD1|.
TGCGCCAGCAGCCAAGAGGGACAGGGGATTCAGCCCCAGCATTTT
CASSQEGQGIQPQHF
>TRBV9|TRBJ2-3|.|few
TGTGCCAGCAGCGTAGCTCAAGATACGCAGTATTTT
CASSVAQDTQYF
>TRBV11-1|TRBJ2-3|TRBD1|.
TGTGCCAGCAGCACCGGGACAGGGGCGGTAGATACGCAGTATTTT
CASSTGTGAVDTQYF
>TRBV20-1|TRBJ2-1|TRBD2|.
TGCAGTGCCACTCCTTGGGTTAGCGGGAGGAAGTATGAGCAGTTCTTC
CSATPWVSGRKYEQFF
>TRBV7-2|TRBJ1-2|TRBD1|.
TGTGCCAGCAGCCCGCCGGGACAGATTTCTGGCTACACCTTC
CASSPPGQISGYTF
>TRBV20-1|TRBJ1-2|.|.
TGCAGTGCTAGAGGGGGAGGGCAAAATTGGGGAACTGGCTACACCTTC
CSARGGGQNWGTGYTF
>TRBV29-1|TRBJ1-2|.|.
TGCAGCGTCCTGGACACTGGCTACACCTTC
CSVLDTGYTF
>TRBV6-1|TRBJ2-1|.|few
TGTGCCAGCCAAGAGTACAATGAGCAGTTCTTC
CASQEYNEQFF
>TRBV6-6|TRBJ2-5|TRBD2|.
TGTGCCAGCAGAGCCTCTAGCGGTCCTGGGGAGACCCAGTACTTC
CASRASSGPGETQYF
>TRBV29-1|TRBJ2-1|.|few
TGCAGCGTCTCCCGCTGGGGGAACAAGAAGGCCAATGAGCAGTTCTTC
CSVSRWGNKKANEQFF
>TRBV6-6|TRBJ2-4|.|few
TGTGCCAGCAGTTACTTCGGAGGGGGCTCGGACATTCAGTACTTC
CASSYFGGGSDIQYF
>TRBV5-1|TRBJ2-7|TRBD1|.
TGCGCCAGCAGCTTGGTGGACAGGGACGACGAGCAGTACTTC
CASSLVDRDDEQYF
>TRBV4-1|TRBJ2-4|TRBD2|.
TGCGCCAGCAGCCAAGGGCCCGACCTTAGCGGGGGTACCAAAAACATTCAGTACTTC
CASSQGPDLSGGTKNIQYF
>TRBV7-2|TRBJ2-1|TRBD2|.
TGTGCCAGCAGCTTAGCGCGGGGGGGCGGGAGTGAGCAGTTCTTC
CASSLARGGGSEQFF
>TRBV27|TRBJ1-1|TRBD1|.
TGTGCCAGCAGTTTACGGGACAGACGAGAAGCTTTCTTT
CASSLRDRREAFF
>TRBV3-1|TRBJ2-1|TRBD2|.
TGTGCCAGCAGCCAAGATCGGGGGACTAGCGACTACAATGAGCAGTTCTTC
CASSQDRGTSDYNEQFF
>TRBV9|TRBJ2-1|TRBD2|.
TGTGCCAGCAGCGTAGCCGGGAGGTACAATGAGCAGTTCTTC
CASSVAGRYNEQFF
>TRBV20-1|TRBJ2-7|.|many
TGCAGTGCTCCCAATGGAGGGGGTGATTACCACGAGCAGTACTTC
CSAPNGGGDYHEQYF
>TRBV5-6|TRBJ1-2|TRBD1|.
TGTGCCAGCAGGAGGGGACAGCGATATGGCTACACCTTC
CASRRGQRYGYTF